This T cell receptor (beta chain) appears in the sequencing data of a study of blood T cell repertoires in COVID-19. Per the authors' pipeline: The authors estimated nucleated cell counts from reference gene primer amplification. Data came from immunoSEQ multiplex PCR; TCRdb stores just in-frame clones and leaves some out. The DNA was the basis for D and trimming; V, J and clone size are from that table. In the table there are approximately 180,000 clones, about 90% of which are singletons. Trimming removed 3 bases at V and 0 bases at J, with 3 bases between. The CDR3 is 13 residues long. The chain has TRBV12-3 or TRBV12-4 and TRBJ1-3; D unresolved. Sequenced input: PBMCs or T cells enriched from blood (not recorded which). This receptor was obtained from a human donor with acute COVID-19. The donor label of this sample is uncertain. DNA of the CDR3: TGTGCCAGCAGTTTTAACTCTGGAAACACCATATATTTT. Translation: CASSFNSGNTIYF.